The following is a T cell receptor (beta chain) sequence with its context. Antigen unknown. Germline CDR1 reads LNHDA; CDR2 reads SQIVND (reference sequence). There are 15 residues in the CDR3. With 6 bases clipped from V and 6 bases from J, the junction kept 6 bases outside the gene matches. The data belong to a study of cytomegalovirus exposure and HLA in healthy donors. Study results and limitations: Most TCR beta V segments were productive about 87% or about 30% of the time in an earlier analysis. Researchers reported from a later analysis that most CMV-associated TCR beta chains appeared HLA-restricted. The study assumed roughly uniform donor sequencing depth for presence/absence analyses.

PCR was performed using 60 Vbeta and 13 Jbeta primers. Here immunoSEQ multiplex PCR was the method, and the copy in TCRdb shows in-frame clones only, minus some. The data contain approximately 200,000 clones, 60% to 85% of them singletons. Sequenced material: PBMCs. This clonotype was obtained from a young woman in good health and CMV-seronegative. The gene calls are TRBV19 and TRBJ2-1, with TRBD2 matching 12 bases. The CDR3 loop reads CASRRLAGEGNEQFF. DNA for the CDR3: TGTGCCAGTAGACGACTAGCGGGAGAGGGCAATGAGCAGTTCTTC.